The 17 T cell receptor beta chains below all came from one sample that was sequenced in a study of shared clonotypes between healthy human individuals. Assay used: immunoSEQ multiplex PCR; TCRdb lists only in-frame clones, some missing. The table includes about 470,000 clones, roughly 77% detected once. Source material: PBMCs. The receptors here all came from a woman aged 40 to 50 in good health. Some clones in this sample may be carry-over from other donors' samples.

The chain carries TRBV2 and TRBJ2-3; D gene uncertain. This CDR3 contains 13 residues. V was cut by 3 bases and J by 7 bases, with 11 bases left in between. Germline values: CDR1 SNHLY, CDR2 FYNNEI. CDR3 sequence: CASSDDGLNTQYF. The CDR3 coding sequence is TGTGCCAGCAGTGATGACGGCTTAAATACGCAGTATTTT.

The rearrangement uses TRBV7-9 and TRBJ2-2; D gene unclear. CDR3 length equals 13 residues. The V and J ends lost 5 bases and 9 bases respectively, with 13 bases between them. Germline V gene lookup returns CDR1 SEHNR and CDR2 FQNEAQ (reference sequence). CDR3 in amino acids: CASSQVGWWELFF. CDR3 coding DNA: TGTGCCAGCAGCCAGGTTGGCTGGTGGGAGCTGTTTTTT.

The genes are TRBV11-2 and TRBJ2-7; the D gene is possibly TRBD2 (5 bases). Per germline, CDR1 SGHAT and CDR2 FQNNGV. The CDR3 is made up of 13 amino acids. V shed 4 bases and J shed 7 bases, with 14 bases lying between them. This CDR3 reads CASSYTAAREQYF. Here the CDR3 DNA reads TGTGCCAGCAGCTATACAGCGGCGCGGGAGCAGTACTTC.

A few counts support this clone. The chain is built from TRBV27 and TRBJ2-7, with 8 bases fitting TRBD2. Germline V lookup: CDR1 MNHEY, CDR2 SMNVEV (reference sequence). Trimming at V came to 0 bases and at J to 4 bases, leaving 5 bases not matched to a gene. The CDR3 has 15 residues. In DNA, the CDR3 is TGTGCCAGCAGTTTATCGCTAGCGGGCTCGTACGAGCAGTACTTC. Its translation is CASSLSLAGSYEQYF.

This sequence joins TRBV6-6 and TRBJ1-1; D is unclear. V gave up 2 bases and J gave up 3 bases, with 4 bases separating them. The CDR3 has 12 residues. Per germline, CDR1 MNHNY and CDR2 SVGAGI (reference sequence). The CDR3, as DNA: TGTGCCAGCAGTTACGTGGACACTGAAGCTTTCTTT. It specifies CASSYVDTEAFF.

The chain is built from TRBV19 and TRBJ2-7; the match to TRBD2 covers 11 bases. The germline V gene encodes CDR1 LNHDA and CDR2 SQIVND (reference sequence). This CDR3 contains 14 residues. Germline trimming cut 3 bases from V and 3 bases from J; bases unmatched to any gene: 1. The CDR3: CASSIGTSGYEQYF. The CDR3 nucleotides are TGTGCCAGTAGTATTGGGACTAGCGGCTACGAGCAGTACTTC.

The chain is built from TRBV10-3 and TRBJ2-5; D unresolved. The CDR3 is 14 residues long. Trimming took off 0 bases at V and 5 bases at J, with 10 bases between the two ends. Germline CDR1 ENHRY, CDR2 SYGVKD. The CDR3 DNA follows: TGTGCCATCAGTGAGTCGGTGGCGAGGGAGACCCAGTACTTC. It translates to CAISESVARETQYF.

The J gene is TRBJ2-2, the V gene TRBV10-3; the D gene is possibly TRBD1 (6 bases). Trimming left V 10 bases short and J 5 bases short, with 8 bases between. Germline assignment: CDR1 ENHRY and CDR2 SYGVKD. The CDR3 extends over 11 amino acids. CDR3: CATRGTGELFF. In DNA, the CDR3 is TGTGCCACCAGGGGAACCGGGGAGCTGTTTTTT.

This chain joins TRBV11-2 and TRBJ2-7; D perhaps matches TRBD2 (6 bases). Per the germline V gene, CDR1 is SGHAT and CDR2 is FQNNGV. Trimming left V 5 bases short and J 2 bases short, with 7 bases between. The CDR3 length is 12 residues. The CDR3 nucleotides read TGTGCCAGCAGCCGGGGGACCTACGAGCAGTACTTC. This codes for CASSRGTYEQYF. The variable domain in full, completed from reference TRBV11-2 and TRBJ2-7, reads EAGVAQSPRYKIIEKRQSVAFWCNPISGHATLYWYQQILGQGPKLLIQFQNNGVVDDSQLPKDRFSAERLKGVDSTLKIQPAKLEDSAVYLCASSRGTYEQYFGPGTRLTVT.

This chain joins TRBV5-4 and TRBJ2-2, with 11 bases fitting TRBD2. This CDR3 has 17 residues. Germline V gene sequence: CDR1 SGHNT, CDR2 YYREEE (reference sequence). V shed 0 bases, J shed 6 bases, and the junction held 7 bases outside the gene matches. The CDR3 region has the DNA TGTGCCAGCAGCTTGGTCCTAGCGGGAGGAGGGGCCGGGGAGCTGTTTTTT. It is translated as CASSLVLAGGGAGELFF.

V gene TRBV7-9 combines with J gene TRBJ2-1; 7 nucleotides line up with TRBD2. CDR3 length equals 14 residues. With V trimmed by 5 bases and J by 8 bases, 9 bases remained unmatched. CDR1 SEHNR and CDR2 FQNEAQ come from the germline V gene (reference sequence). The CDR3 bases are TGTGCCAGCAGCCCGGGGGGACCCTTGGATGAGCAGTTCTTC. Translated: CASSPGGPLDEQFF.

V and J are TRBV7-8 and TRBJ1-4; 8 nucleotides align to TRBD1. CDR1 SGHVS and CDR2 FQNEAQ come from the germline V gene. The length of the CDR3 is 14 residues. Losses at the gene ends were 5 bases for V and 10 bases for J; bases not matched to a gene: 9. CDR3 in DNA: TGTGCCAGCAGCCCGACAGGGGAAGGAGCAAAACTGTTTTTT. Residues: CASSPTGEGAKLFF.

The gene calls are TRBV5-8 and TRBJ2-3; D ambiguous. Trimming shortened V by 4 bases and J by 13 bases, and 4 bases separated the two germline ends. The V gene's germline CDR1 is SGHTS and CDR2 YDEGEE. The CDR3 consists of 8 residues. CDR3 sequence (DNA): TGTGCCAGCAGCCAGAAGTATTTT. Amino acids: CASSQKYF.

The chain joins TRBV29-1 to TRBJ1-2, with D maybe TRBD1 (6 bases). Trimming left V 7 bases short and J 10 bases short, with 19 bases between. CDR1 and CDR2 (germline): SQVTM, ANQGSEA. This CDR3 has 12 residues. The DNA of the CDR3 is TGCAGCGCAGATGGACAACGGGGGGCCTACACCTTC. This translates into CSADGQRGAYTF.

J is TRBJ2-5 and V is TRBV6-1; D possibly corresponds to TRBD2 (6 bases). The V gene lost 6 bases and the J gene lost 9 bases, with 20 bases spanning the gap. This CDR3 has 14 residues. Germline lookup yields CDR1 MNHNS and CDR2 SASEGT. CDR3: CASRPPYPGEAQYF. CDR3 in DNA: TGTGCCAGCAGACCACCCTACCCGGGGGAGGCCCAGTACTTC.

This clone was detected only a few times. The chain couples TRBV30 to TRBJ1-5; a possible D gene is TRBD1 (6 bases). The V gene lost 0 bases and the J gene lost 0 bases, with 6 bases spanning the gap. The CDR3 consists of 14 residues. Germline CDR1 reads GTSNPN; CDR2 reads SVGIG (reference sequence). The CDR3, as DNA: TGTGCCTGGAGTGTACAGGGTAGCAATCAGCCCCAGCATTTT. Translation gives CAWSVQGSNQPQHF.

The J gene is TRBJ2-7, the V gene TRBV9; 10 bases agree with TRBD2. The CDR3 has 14 residues. The V gene end was trimmed by 4 bases and the J gene end by 3 bases; junction bases not matched to a gene: 4. CDR1 and CDR2 (germline): SGDLS, YYNGEE. CDR3 residues: CASSRAGGNYEQYF. CDR3 sequence (DNA): TGTGCCAGCAGCAGAGCGGGAGGGAACTACGAGCAGTACTTC.